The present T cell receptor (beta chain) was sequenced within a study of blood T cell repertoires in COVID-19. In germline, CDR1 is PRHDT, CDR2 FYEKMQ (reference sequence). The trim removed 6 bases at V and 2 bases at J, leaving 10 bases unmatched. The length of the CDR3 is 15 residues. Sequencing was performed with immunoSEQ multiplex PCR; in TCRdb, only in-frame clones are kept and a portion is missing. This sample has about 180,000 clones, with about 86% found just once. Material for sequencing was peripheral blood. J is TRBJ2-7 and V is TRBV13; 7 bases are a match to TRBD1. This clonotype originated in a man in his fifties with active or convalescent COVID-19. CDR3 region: CASRQQGSGTYEQYF. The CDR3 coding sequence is TGTGCCAGCAGACAACAGGGGTCGGGTACCTACGAGCAGTACTTC.